The sequence of this T cell receptor (beta chain) was determined in a study of blood T cells in healthy people across ages. Findings of the study overall: A roughly linear fall in TCR beta diversity per million T cells was seen with increasing age.

The authors ran a second PCR of about 7 to 11 cycles using a sample-barcoded 5' primer and a J-beta primer mix. TCRdb reprocessed the 5' RACE reads with MiXCR, giving one entry per CDR3 protein. The data show 550,000 to 750,000 distinct CDR3 sequences, under 25% seen once. About this clonotype itself: The antigen remains undetermined.

V lost 0 bases and J lost 0, with 12 bases in between. CDR3 size: 18 residues. Germline V gene sequence: CDR1 ENHRY, CDR2 SYGVKD. The sequence derives from a man between 65 and 85 years old in good health. The sequencing sample was made of blood. The rearrangement joins TRBV10-3 to TRBJ2-6; D gene ambiguous. The CDR3 reads CAISESGPDFSGANVLTF. The CDR3 region has the DNA TGTGCCATCAGTGAGTCGGGTCCAGACTTCTCTGGGGCCAACGTCCTGACTTTC.